A selection of T cell receptor beta chains follows, all from one sample in a study of cytomegalovirus exposure and HLA in healthy donors. Assay used: immunoSEQ multiplex PCR; TCRdb lists only in-frame clones, some missing. The repertoire holds around 100,000 clones, with about four fifths as singletons. Sequenced input: PBMCs. The source is a woman aged 18-29 years in good health and CMV-seropositive. Each CDR3 is given with its conserved first and last residue. Fields, in order: D gene, CDR3 length, clone size, J gene, V gene, CDR3 DNA, CDR3 protein. A D gene is named only where the DNA matches it firmly. Size values are once, few and many counts, or a class for expanded clones, and some rows have none.

>NA|14|NA|TRBJ2-3|TRBV11-3
TGTGCCAGCAGCTACGGGTCCAGCACAGATACGCAGTATTTT
CASSYGSSTDTQYF
>NA|12|NA|TRBJ1-1|TRBV6-1
TGTGCCAGCAGTGAATGGGAGACTGAAGCTTTCTTT
CASSEWETEAFF
>TRBD1|17|NA|TRBJ1-2|TRBV25-1
TGTGCCAGCAGTGAATTCTCGAGCAGGGGGTTATCAGATGGCTACACCTTC
CASSEFSSRGLSDGYTF
>TRBD1|19|NA|TRBJ1-1|TRBV10-1
TGCGCCAGCAGTGAGTCATCAGGACAGGGGGCTGGTTTGAACACTGAAGCTTTCTTT
CASSESSGQGAGLNTEAFF
>TRBD2|15|NA|TRBJ2-7|TRBV7-6
TGTGCCAGCAGCCCAATAGTAGCGGGAGGGTCCGAGCAGTACTTC
CASSPIVAGGSEQYF
>TRBD2|15|once|TRBJ2-1|TRBV12-5
TGTGCTAGTGGTCCCTTCGGGACTACCTACAATGAGCAGTTCTTC
CASGPFGTTYNEQFF
>NA|14|NA|TRBJ1-1|TRBV5-1
TGCGCCAGCAGCTTTACAGGTTTGAACACTGAAGCTTTCTTT
CASSFTGLNTEAFF
>NA|15|few|TRBJ2-5|TRBV7-2
TGTGCCAGCAGTCCCCCTCTAGTGCTTCAAGAGACCCAGTACTTC
CASSPPLVLQETQYF
>NA|13|NA|TRBJ2-7|TRBV18
TGTGCCAGCTCACCCGAGGCTTTCAATGAGCAGTACTTC
CASSPEAFNEQYF
>TRBD1|14|NA|TRBJ1-1|TRBV18
TGTGCCAGCTCACCCGGGACAGGGGTATCAGAAGCTTTCTTT
CASSPGTGVSEAFF